The 8 T cell receptor beta chains in this list originate from one sample, sequenced in a study of beta chain features in type 1 diabetes. The sequenced template was cDNA made from the entire isolated RNA. TCRdb's copy holds only in-frame clones and misses some; the assay was immunoSEQ multiplex PCR. In the table there are under 800,000 clones, roughly a sixth of which are singletons. Sequencing was done on a sample of naive CD4+ T cells from blood. All receptors derive from a man younger than 35 in good health.

This clone was detected only a few times. The same CDR3 is also encoded by other DNA sequences in this sample. The chain recombines TRBV5-1 with TRBJ2-1, with D maybe TRBD2 (6 bases). This CDR3 has 15 amino acids. V dropped 0 bases and J dropped 4 bases, with 11 bases sitting between them. Germline-derived CDR1 and CDR2 are SGHRS and YFSETQ. CDR3 protein: CASSLDGGTYNEQFF. For the CDR3, the DNA is TGCGCCAGCAGCTTGGATGGCGGGACGTACAATGAGCAGTTCTTC.

The V call is TRBV7-2, the J call TRBJ2-7, with D possibly called TRBD1 or TRBD2 (5 bases each). V was trimmed by 4 bases and J by 2 bases, leaving 12 bases between them. Germline V lookup: CDR1 SGHTA, CDR2 FQGNSA. There are 14 residues in the CDR3. The CDR3 is CASSSRDGPYEQYF. The CDR3 nucleotides read TGTGCCAGCAGCTCCCGGGACGGACCCTACGAGCAGTACTTC.

The sample holds a few counts of this clone. Other nucleotide sequences in the sample specify the same CDR3. V and J are TRBV9 and TRBJ1-2, with TRBD1 matching 7 bases. Germline loops: CDR1 SGDLS, CDR2 YYNGEE. J lost 2 bases, V lost 3 bases, and 4 bases had no gene match. This CDR3 comprises 14 residues. CDR3 loop: CASSAGGQNYGYTF. The CDR3 DNA reads as TGTGCCAGCAGCGCTGGGGGACAGAACTATGGCTACACCTTC.

This CDR3 reads CASSGTKGMGSPLHF. CDR3 in DNA: TGTGCCAGCAGCGGAACTAAGGGTATGGGGTCACCCCTCCACTTT. This chain connects TRBV7-2 to TRBJ1-6; D unclear. V gave up 5 bases and J gave up 10 bases, with 18 bases separating them. Germline CDR1 SGHTA, CDR2 FQGNSA. The length of the CDR3 is 15 residues.

This clone was seen a few times. This chain connects TRBV28 to TRBJ1-2; D is unclear. The V end was cut by 6 bases, the J end by 4 bases, with 18 bases between. Germline V gives CDR1 MDHEN, CDR2 SYDVKM. This CDR3 has 15 amino acids. The CDR3 DNA follows: TGTGCCAGCAGCCCGACCGTTAACCTTCTCTATGGCTACACCTTC. Its protein is CASSPTVNLLYGYTF.

CDR3 nucleotides: TGTGCCAGCAGCTTAACAGGGAGTCAGCCCCAGCATTTT. Translated, it gives CASSLTGSQPQHF. The chain is built from TRBV7-8 and TRBJ1-5, with D possibly matching TRBD1 (6 bases). Germline-derived CDR1 and CDR2 are SGHVS and FQNEAQ. V shed 2 bases and J shed 6 bases, with 8 bases lying between them. The CDR3 is 13 amino acids.

This clone was seen ten or more times. The chain links TRBV15 to TRBJ2-1; TRBD1 matches at 11 bases. Germline CDR1 reads LNHNV; CDR2 reads YYDKDF (reference sequence). The V segment lost 2 bases and the J segment 9 bases; nucleotides outside the gene matches: 6. The CDR3 length is 15 residues. The CDR3 bases are TGTGCCACCAGCAGACCTGGACAGGGGGCGGGTGAGCAGTTCTTC. The encoded protein is CATSRPGQGAGEQFF.

V and J are TRBV6-1 and TRBJ1-1; D is unclear. CDR3 length equals 13 residues. CDR1 and CDR2 from the germline V gene are MNHNS and SASEGT. Between the trimmed V and J ends, which lost 6 bases and 1 base, there was a span of 9 bases. As DNA, the CDR3 is TGTGCCAGCAGGCTAGAGGAGAACACTGAAGCTTTCTTT. This codes for CASRLEENTEAFF.